These 27 T cell receptor beta chains were all obtained from the same sample, sequenced in a study of shared T cell receptors in the human thymus. Clones were sequenced by immunoSEQ multiplex PCR, and TCRdb holds only the in-frame ones, with some missing. The sample holds 600,000 to 900,000 clones, approximately 85% seen once. These data were likewise used in another study, on human thymus T cells.

The sample taken for sequencing was thymocytes. These receptors all stem from a girl younger than two with a congenital heart defect.

This chain uses TRBV11-2 with TRBJ1-4; TRBD1 might be the D (6 bases). The germline V gene has CDR1 SGHAT and CDR2 FQNNGV. There are 16 residues in the CDR3. The V gene lost 5 bases and the J gene lost 5 bases, with 18 bases spanning the gap. CDR3 sequence reads: CASSTRVDRRNEKLFF. For the CDR3, the DNA is TGTGCCAGCAGCACCCGAGTGGACAGACGGAATGAAAAACTGTTTTTT.

J is TRBJ2-5 and V is TRBV7-6; 7 bases match TRBD1. The V gene's germline CDR1 is SGHVS and CDR2 FNYEAQ. V shed 0 bases and J 2 bases; nucleotides not matched to a gene: 12. The CDR3 contains 18 residues. CDR3 in amino acids: CASSLAFRNSGQQETQYF. In DNA, the CDR3 is TGTGCCAGCAGCTTAGCGTTTCGTAATTCGGGACAGCAAGAGACCCAGTACTTC.

This sequence joins TRBV7-3 and TRBJ2-5, with TRBD1 matching 9 bases. The CDR3 runs to 15 residues. J gave up 4 bases and V 4 bases, and 7 bases lay outside the gene matches. Per germline, CDR1 SGHTA and CDR2 FQGTGA. The CDR3 sequence: CASSWGQGPRETQYF. CDR3 sequence (DNA): TGTGCCAGCAGCTGGGGACAGGGTCCTCGAGAGACCCAGTACTTC.

The rearrangement joins TRBV4-3 to TRBJ1-1; possible D gene TRBD1, 5 bases. The ends were cut back, 0 bases at V and 2 bases at J, with 16 bases in the middle. Germline V gene sequence: CDR1 LGHNA, CDR2 YSLEER. CDR3 length: 17 residues. As DNA, the CDR3 is TGCGCCAGCAGCCAAGATAGGGGTGCAGGGCCAAACACTGAAGCTTTCTTT. Amino acids: CASSQDRGAGPNTEAFF.

This clone was detected once. The chain links TRBV5-6 to TRBJ1-2; D unresolved. V lost 4 bases, J lost 0 bases, and 13 bases lay in between. The CDR3 is 15 residues long. Germline V lookup: CDR1 SGHDT, CDR2 YYEEEE. The chain's CDR3 is CASSLPRSPNYGYTF. The DNA for the CDR3 is TGTGCCAGCAGCCTTCCGCGATCCCCTAACTATGGCTACACCTTC.

The chain recombines TRBV6-6 with TRBJ1-1; no firm D call. The germline V and J ends were trimmed by 2 bases and 0 bases, with 10 bases remaining between them. The length of the CDR3 is 15 residues. The V gene's germline CDR1 is MNHNY and CDR2 SVGAGI (reference sequence). This chain's CDR3 is CASSYEAYVNTEAFF. The CDR3 coding sequence is TGTGCCAGCAGTTACGAGGCTTACGTGAACACTGAAGCTTTCTTT.

The chain links TRBV28 to TRBJ1-1; TRBD1 agrees at 10 bases. CDR3 length: 15 amino acids. Germline assignment: CDR1 MDHEN and CDR2 SYDVKM. The V and J ends lost 3 bases and 0 bases, in that order; junction bases with no gene match: 1. This CDR3 reads CASSLTGGVNTEAFF. The CDR3 DNA reads as TGTGCCAGCAGTTTGACAGGGGGCGTGAACACTGAAGCTTTCTTT.

The chain carries TRBV2 and TRBJ2-5; D possibly corresponds to TRBD1 (5 bases). The germline gives CDR1 SNHLY, CDR2 FYNNEI. This CDR3 spans 14 amino acids. V lost 4 bases and J 5 bases, leaving 14 bases between the germline ends. The CDR3 spells CASSGWVGVETQYF. The DNA of the CDR3 is TGTGCCAGCAGTGGTTGGGTAGGGGTTGAGACCCAGTACTTC.

This clone was recorded only once. The chain uses TRBV10-3 and TRBJ1-5; D possibly corresponds to TRBD1 (6 bases). The CDR3 extends over 17 amino acids. Trimming removed 4 bases from V and 2 bases from J, with 18 bases in between. Germline CDR1 ENHRY, CDR2 SYGVKD. The CDR3 spells CAISGTVVGGGNQPQHF. CDR3 nucleotide sequence: TGTGCCATCAGTGGGACAGTGGTTGGTGGAGGCAATCAGCCCCAGCATTTT.

This clone was picked up one time. This sample also contains other DNA sequences that code for the same CDR3. V and J are TRBV18 and TRBJ1-6; D is possibly TRBD1 (6 bases). This CDR3 is built from 16 residues. Germline CDR1 and CDR2: KGHSH and LQKENI. Trimming shortened V by 3 bases and J by 0 bases, and 9 bases separated the two germline ends. CDR3 bases: TGTGCCAGCTCACCGCAGGGGAGCTCCTATAATTCACCCCTCCACTTT. Translated, it gives CASSPQGSSYNSPLHF.

This rearrangement joins TRBV7-6 to TRBJ2-3; 8 positions agree with TRBD2. Germline V CDR1 and CDR2: SGHVS, FNYEAQ. J lost 2 bases, V lost 3 bases, and 7 bases had no gene match. The CDR3 consists of 16 residues. The CDR3 DNA reads as TGTGCCAGCAGCTTTCTTCGGGGGGGGTTCACAGATACGCAGTATTTT. Translation: CASSFLRGGFTDTQYF.

This clone was seen only a few times. This chain connects TRBV4-1 to TRBJ1-6; D call uncertain. The V gene lost 1 base and the J gene lost 7 bases, with 11 bases spanning the gap. The CDR3 totals 15 residues. The germline CDR1 and CDR2 sequences are MGHRA and YSYEKL. CDR3 bases: TGCGCCAGCAGCCAAGGGGAGGTGGTGAATTCACCCCTCCACTTT. Its protein product is CASSQGEVVNSPLHF.

The chain joins TRBV7-9 to TRBJ1-5, with TRBD1 matching 9 bases. Trimming cost V 2 bases and J 3 bases; bases outside gene matches: 8. The germline V gene encodes CDR1 SEHNR and CDR2 FQNEAQ (reference sequence). The CDR3 contains 17 residues. CDR3 amino acids: CASSLTGTGHYNQPQHF. The CDR3 nucleotides are TGTGCCAGCAGCTTAACCGGGACAGGGCATTACAATCAGCCCCAGCATTTT.

A note on this clone: At the DNA level, this CDR3 is encoded by other sequences in the same sample as well. The chain has TRBV25-1 and TRBJ1-2, with D perhaps matching TRBD1 (5 bases). This CDR3 is 13 amino acids long. Trimming took 3 bases from V and 2 from J, leaving 7 bases between them. The germline gives CDR1 MGHDK, CDR2 SYGVNS. The CDR3 protein is CASSEGQNYGYTF. The CDR3 region has the DNA TGTGCCAGCAGTGAGGGGCAGAACTATGGCTACACCTTC.

The V call is TRBV29-1, the J call TRBJ2-1; 13 bases match TRBD2. Germline CDR1 SQVTM, CDR2 ANQGSEA. The CDR3 is made up of 15 amino acids. V lost 6 bases and J lost 9; bases outside the gene matches: 11. The CDR3 spells CSVAQTSGGACEQFF. The CDR3 bases are TGCAGCGTGGCCCAAACTAGCGGGGGGGCTTGTGAGCAGTTCTTC.

The V gene is TRBV6-4, the J gene TRBJ1-2, with unresolved D. This CDR3 region has 15 residues. V lost 3 bases and J 6 bases, leaving 17 bases between the germline ends. The germline V gene encodes CDR1 MRHNA and CDR2 SNTAGT. CDR3 sequence (DNA): TGTGCCAGCAGTGAGTCGGGGTTGGTAGGCGATGGCTACACCTTC. This encodes CASSESGLVGDGYTF.

The chain combines TRBV25-1 with TRBJ2-1; possibly TRBD1 for D (6 bases). V shed 6 bases and J shed 5 bases, with 17 bases lying between them. The CDR3 is made up of 15 amino acids. The germline V gene has CDR1 MGHDK and CDR2 SYGVNS. The CDR3 DNA follows: TGTGCCAGCAGCCACCAGATGGGGGCCCACAATGAGCAGTTCTTC. Translation gives CASSHQMGAHNEQFF. Complete variable domain (other parts from reference TRBV25-1 and TRBJ2-1): EADIYQTPRYLVIGTGKKITLECSQTMGHDKMYWYQQDPGMELHLIHYSYGVNSTEKGDLSSESTVSRIRTEHFPLTLESARPSHTSQYLCASSHQMGAHNEQFFGPGTRLTVL.

CDR3 coding DNA: TGTGCCAGTAGTACCACAGGGGACACCGGGGAGCTGTTTTTT. Protein product: CASSTTGDTGELFF. The genes are TRBV19 and TRBJ2-2; 7 bases are shared with TRBD1. The ends lost 4 bases at V and 3 bases at J; junction bases unmatched: 2. The CDR3 runs to 14 residues. CDR1 and CDR2 (germline): LNHDA, SQIVND (reference sequence).

Points on this clone: Other DNA sequences of this sample code for an identical CDR3. This chain connects TRBV20-1 to TRBJ1-1; weak D call: TRBD1 (6 bases). The germline CDR1 and CDR2 sequences are DFQATT and SNEGSKA (reference sequence). The CDR3 has 11 residues. V shed 6 bases and J shed 5 bases, with 10 bases lying between them. The CDR3 is CSARTETEAFF. The CDR3, as DNA: TGCAGTGCCCGGACAGAGACTGAAGCTTTCTTT.

The chain employs TRBV7-2 and TRBJ2-7, with 11 bases that match TRBD1. The CDR3 extends over 16 amino acids. The germline V gene has CDR1 SGHTA and CDR2 FQGNSA. V lost 0 bases and J lost 3; bases outside the gene matches: 4. The CDR3 reads CASSLARGTGGYEQYF. The CDR3 DNA reads TGTGCCAGCAGCTTAGCGCGGGGGACAGGGGGCTACGAGCAGTACTTC.

The chain carries TRBV6-1 and TRBJ2-5; 7 bases are shared with TRBD2. The CDR3 runs 16 residues. Germline V gives CDR1 MNHNS, CDR2 SASEGT. The ends lost 1 base at V and 2 bases at J; junction bases unmatched: 7. CDR3 amino acids: CASSEDVGGTQETQYF. The CDR3 nucleotides are TGTGCCAGCAGTGAAGATGTCGGGGGGACGCAAGAGACCCAGTACTTC.

The chain recombines TRBV7-9 with TRBJ1-1; maybe TRBD1 (6 bases). V lost 4 bases and J lost 2, with 17 bases in between. CDR1 and CDR2 (germline): SEHNR, FQNEAQ (reference sequence). The CDR3 is 16 residues long. In nucleotides, the CDR3 is TGTGCCAGCAGCTACGCACTGACAGGTTTTAACACTGAAGCTTTCTTT. It is translated as CASSYALTGFNTEAFF.

The genes are TRBV14 and TRBJ1-2; D uncertain. CDR1 and CDR2 (germline): SGHDN, FVKESK. The germline V and J ends were trimmed by 3 bases and 2 bases, with 22 bases remaining between them. This CDR3 spans 18 amino acids. CDR3: CASSHTGVNLIQNYGYTF. DNA for the CDR3: TGTGCCAGCAGCCATACGGGAGTAAACCTCATTCAAAACTATGGCTACACCTTC.

V is TRBV28 and J is TRBJ2-1; the match to TRBD2 covers 11 bases. V shed 5 bases, J shed 6 bases, and the junction held 6 bases outside the gene matches. The germline V gene has CDR1 MDHEN and CDR2 SYDVKM. The CDR3 length is 15 residues. DNA of the CDR3: TGTGCCAGCAGTATGGGGACTAGCGGTCGCAATGAGCAGTTCTTC. This encodes CASSMGTSGRNEQFF.

The chain recombines TRBV4-1 with TRBJ2-3; 8 bases align to TRBD1. The germline gives CDR1 MGHRA, CDR2 YSYEKL. This CDR3 spans 20 amino acids. J was trimmed by 2 bases and V by 1 base; bases with no gene match: 17. The DNA of the CDR3 is TGCGCCAGCAGCCAAGTTTCGAGACAGGGGAGTGTGTCGTCCACAGATACGCAGTATTTT. This sequence encodes CASSQVSRQGSVSSTDTQYF.

Only a few counts were recorded for this clone. The chain couples TRBV29-1 to TRBJ2-3, with D maybe TRBD2 (6 bases). The CDR3 loop spans 15 amino acids. V lost 7 bases to trimming and J lost 2 bases, with 19 bases between them. Germline assignment: CDR1 SQVTM and CDR2 ANQGSEA. The DNA of the CDR3 is TGCAGCGCCCGAGGGACTCCCCTCAACACAGATACGCAGTATTTT. This encodes CSARGTPLNTDTQYF.

The gene calls are TRBV9 and TRBJ1-2, with 11 bases aligning to TRBD1. The CDR3 loop spans 16 amino acids. CDR1 is SGDLS and CDR2 is YYNGEE in the germline V gene. V shed 0 bases, J shed 4 bases, and the junction held 5 bases outside the gene matches. The CDR3 sequence is CASSVGRDRGFYGYTF. CDR3 sequence (DNA): TGTGCCAGCAGCGTAGGGCGGGACAGGGGGTTCTATGGCTACACCTTC.